These T cell receptor beta chains were read from a single sample in a study of early T cells in non-severe SARS-CoV-2 infection. TCRdb reanalysed the 5' RACE reads using MiXCR and keeps one entry per CDR3 protein. Seen here are approximately 27,000 distinct CDR3 sequences, around 5.3% observed once, and the top ten hold around 2.5%. Material: whole blood. The receptor source for this set is an adult who was a healthcare worker with PCR-confirmed SARS-CoV-2 infection or an uninfected control (not recorded which). CDR3s include the opening cysteine and the closing phenylalanine or tryptophan. The D gene is left open where the match is weak. The size entry is marked missing in some rows and otherwise reads once, few, many or a size class.

-,TRBJ2-7,TRBV7-3,TRBD2,TGTGCCAGCAGCTATAGCGGGAGTGGGTCCTACGAGCAGTACTTC,CASSYSGSGSYEQYF
many,TRBJ2-1,TRBV10-3,-,TGTGCCATCAGTGGTGGGTCCTACAATGAGCAGTTCTTC,CAISGGSYNEQFF
-,TRBJ2-7,TRBV11-2,TRBD1,TGTGCCAGCAGCACCGGACAGGGGATATCCTACGAGCAGTACTTC,CASSTGQGISYEQYF
medium-sized,TRBJ2-2,TRBV7-8,TRBD2,TGTGCCAGCAGCTTAGGCGCAGCGGGAGTGACCGGGGAGCTGTTTTTT,CASSLGAAGVTGELFF
many,TRBJ1-6,TRBV13,-,TGTGCCAGCAGCCCCTCCGCAGGGAGTAATTCACCCCTCCACTTT,CASSPSAGSNSPLHF
many,TRBJ2-7,TRBV19,TRBD1,TGTGCCAGTACCCAAGGACAGGGGAGTCACTACGAGCAGTACTTC,CASTQGQGSHYEQYF
-,TRBJ2-7,TRBV20-1,TRBD2,TGCAGTGCCAGCCGTCTAGCGGGAACCTACGAGCAGTACTTC,CSASRLAGTYEQYF
few,TRBJ2-1,TRBV5-4,-,TGTGCCAGCAGCTGGGCCCCCAACAATGAGCAGTTCTTC,CASSWAPNNEQFF
medium-sized,TRBJ1-1,TRBV6-5,TRBD1,TGTGCCAGCAGTTACGACAGGGGAAAACTGAACACTGAAGCTTTCTTT,CASSYDRGKLNTEAFF
many,TRBJ2-5,TRBV14,-,TGTGCCAGCAGTGGGGCAGGCAAAGAGACCCAGTACTTC,CASSGAGKETQYF
medium-sized,TRBJ2-5,TRBV28,-,TGTGCCAGCAGTTTACAAGAGACCCAGTACTTC,CASSLQETQYF
-,TRBJ1-5,TRBV12-3/TRBV12-4,-,TGTGCCAGCAGTCCAAGTGGCGTTGAACAGCCCCAGCATTTT,CASSPSGVEQPQHF
many,TRBJ2-1,TRBV11-2,-,TGTGCCAGCAGCTTACAGGGTTGGCAGTTCTTC,CASSLQGWQFF
-,TRBJ2-6,TRBV7-6,TRBD1,TGTGCCAGCAGCTTAGGACAGGGGAGCTCTGGGGCCAACGTCCTGACTTTC,CASSLGQGSSGANVLTF
many,TRBJ2-2,TRBV2,TRBD1,TGTGCCAGCAGCGATAACAGGGGTTACCACTCCGGGGAGCTGTTTTTT,CASSDNRGYHSGELFF
many,TRBJ1-6,TRBV12-3/TRBV12-4,-,TGTGCCAGCAGTTACCTTCGGACACCCCTCCACTTT,CASSYLRTPLHF
few,TRBJ2-1,TRBV9,-,TGTGCCAGCAGCGTAGGGAGTGCGAACAATGAGCAGTTCTTC,CASSVGSANNEQFF
medium-sized,TRBJ1-1,TRBV6-2/TRBV6-3,-,TGTGCCAGCAGTTACTCGGCAAGCACTGAAGCTTTCTTT,CASSYSASTEAFF
few,TRBJ2-3,TRBV7-2,-,TGTGCCAGCGCCCGCGGGGGCTTCACAGATACGCAGTATTTT,CASARGGFTDTQYF
many,TRBJ2-7,TRBV11-2,-,TGTGCCAGCAGCCTTAGGCTAGCGAGAAAGTCCTACGAGCAGTACTTC,CASSLRLARKSYEQYF
few,TRBJ2-7,TRBV21-1,-,TGTGCCAGCAGGACAGGGATAGGGCGAAGGGAGCAGTACTTC,CASRTGIGRREQYF
many,TRBJ2-3,TRBV7-8,TRBD1,TGTGCCAGCAGCTTATGGACAGGGGGCACAGATACGCAGTATTTT,CASSLWTGGTDTQYF
few,TRBJ2-5,TRBV20-1,-,TGCAGTGCTAGAACCCAGGGACCATTGGGCGAGACCCAGTACTTC,CSARTQGPLGETQYF
many,TRBJ1-5,TRBV19,TRBD1,TGTGCCAGTAGTCGGACAGGGTCTTCGAATCAGCCCCAGCATTTT,CASSRTGSSNQPQHF
-,TRBJ2-4,TRBV30,-,TGTGCCTATGGTGGGAACATTCAGTACTTC,CAYGGNIQYF
many,TRBJ2-1,TRBV10-1,-,TGCGCCAGCAGTGACCCACAGCGAACAGAGCAGTTCTTC,CASSDPQRTEQFF